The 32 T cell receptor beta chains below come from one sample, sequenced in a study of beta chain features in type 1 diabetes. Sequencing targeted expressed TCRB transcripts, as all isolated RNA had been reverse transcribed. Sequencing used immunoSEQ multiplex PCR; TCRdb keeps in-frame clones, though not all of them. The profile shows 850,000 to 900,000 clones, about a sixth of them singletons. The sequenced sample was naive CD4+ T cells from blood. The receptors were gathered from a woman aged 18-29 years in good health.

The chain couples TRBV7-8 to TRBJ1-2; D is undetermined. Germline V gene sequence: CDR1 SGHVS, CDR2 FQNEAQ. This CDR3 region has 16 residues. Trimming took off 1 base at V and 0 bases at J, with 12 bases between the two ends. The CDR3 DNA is TGTGCCAGCAGCTTAGGACCCCCTAGGACTAACTATGGCTACACCTTC. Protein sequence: CASSLGPPRTNYGYTF.

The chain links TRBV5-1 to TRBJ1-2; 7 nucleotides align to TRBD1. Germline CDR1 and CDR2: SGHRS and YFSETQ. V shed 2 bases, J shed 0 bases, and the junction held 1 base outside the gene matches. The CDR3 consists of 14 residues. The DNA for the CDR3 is TGCGCCAGCAGCTTACAGGGGTCTAACTATGGCTACACCTTC. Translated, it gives CASSLQGSNYGYTF.

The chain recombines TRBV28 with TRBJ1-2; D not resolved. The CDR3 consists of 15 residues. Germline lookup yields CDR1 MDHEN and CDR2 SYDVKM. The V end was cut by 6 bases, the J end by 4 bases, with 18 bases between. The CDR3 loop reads CASSLPSRGAYGYTF. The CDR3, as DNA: TGTGCCAGCAGCCTTCCTAGCCGGGGTGCCTATGGCTACACCTTC.

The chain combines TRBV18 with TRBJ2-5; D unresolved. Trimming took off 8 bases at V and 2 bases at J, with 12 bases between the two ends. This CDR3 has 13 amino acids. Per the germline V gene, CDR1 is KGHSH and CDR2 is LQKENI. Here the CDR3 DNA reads TGTGCCAGCCAATCTCTAGGGCAAGAGACCCAGTACTTC. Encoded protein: CASQSLGQETQYF.

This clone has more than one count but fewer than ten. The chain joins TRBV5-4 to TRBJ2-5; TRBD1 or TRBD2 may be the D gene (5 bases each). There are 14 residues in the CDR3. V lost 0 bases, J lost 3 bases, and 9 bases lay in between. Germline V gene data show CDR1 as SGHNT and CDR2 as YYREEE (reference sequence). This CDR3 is CASSLVGAEETQYF. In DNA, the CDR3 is TGTGCCAGCAGCTTGGTCGGGGCGGAAGAGACCCAGTACTTC.

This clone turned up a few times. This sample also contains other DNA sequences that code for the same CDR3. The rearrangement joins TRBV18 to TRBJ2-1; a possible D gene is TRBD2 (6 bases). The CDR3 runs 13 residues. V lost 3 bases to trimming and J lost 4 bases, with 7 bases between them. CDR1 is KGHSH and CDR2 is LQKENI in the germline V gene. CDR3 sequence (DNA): TGTGCCAGCTCACCGGGACTTTACAATGAGCAGTTCTTC. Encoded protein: CASSPGLYNEQFF. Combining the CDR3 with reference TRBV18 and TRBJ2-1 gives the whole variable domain NAGVMQNPRHLVRRRGQEARLRCSPMKGHSHVYWYRQLPEEGLKFMVYLQKENIIDESGMPKERFSAEFPKEGPSILRIQQVVRGDSAAYFCASSPGLYNEQFFGPGTRLTVL.

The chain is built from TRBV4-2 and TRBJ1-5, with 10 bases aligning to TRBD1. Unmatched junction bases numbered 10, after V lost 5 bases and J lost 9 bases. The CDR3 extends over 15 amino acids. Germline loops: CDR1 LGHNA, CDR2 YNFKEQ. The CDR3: CASSSTGQGGGPQHF. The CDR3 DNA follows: TGTGCCAGCAGCTCTACCGGACAGGGGGGAGGGCCCCAGCATTTT.

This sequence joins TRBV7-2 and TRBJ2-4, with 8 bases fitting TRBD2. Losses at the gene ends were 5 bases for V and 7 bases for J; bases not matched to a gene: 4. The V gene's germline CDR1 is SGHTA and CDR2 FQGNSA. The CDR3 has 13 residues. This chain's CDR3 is CASSQQRENIQYF. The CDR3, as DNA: TGTGCCAGCAGCCAGCAGCGGGAGAACATTCAGTACTTC.

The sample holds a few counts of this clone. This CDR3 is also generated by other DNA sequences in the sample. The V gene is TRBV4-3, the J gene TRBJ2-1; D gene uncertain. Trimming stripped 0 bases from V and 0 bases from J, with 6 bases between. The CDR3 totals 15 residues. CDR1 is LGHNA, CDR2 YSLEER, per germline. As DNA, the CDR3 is TGCGCCAGCAGCCAAGACCCCAGCTCCTACAATGAGCAGTTCTTC. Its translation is CASSQDPSSYNEQFF.

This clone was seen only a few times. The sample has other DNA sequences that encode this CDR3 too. DNA of the CDR3: TGTGCCAGCAGCTCGGACAATGAGCAGTTCTTC. Residues: CASSSDNEQFF. The chain employs TRBV11-2 and TRBJ2-1, with unresolved D. There are 11 residues in the CDR3. CDR1 SGHAT and CDR2 FQNNGV come from the germline V gene. V was trimmed by 4 bases and J by 5 bases, leaving 3 bases between them.

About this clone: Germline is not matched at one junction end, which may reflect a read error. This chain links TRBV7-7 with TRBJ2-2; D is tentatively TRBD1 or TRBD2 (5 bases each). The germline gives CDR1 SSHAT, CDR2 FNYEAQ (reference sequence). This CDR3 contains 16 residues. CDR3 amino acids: CASSSGAKAAVGELFF. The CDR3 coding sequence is TGTGCTAGCAGCTCCGGGGCCAAGGCTGCGGTCGGGGAGCTGTTTTTT.

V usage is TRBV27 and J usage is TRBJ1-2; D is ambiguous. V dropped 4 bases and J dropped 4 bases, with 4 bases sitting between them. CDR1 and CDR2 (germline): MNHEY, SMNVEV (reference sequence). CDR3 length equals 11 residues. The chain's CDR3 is CASSSGYGYTF. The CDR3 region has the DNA TGTGCCAGCAGTTCCGGCTATGGCTACACCTTC.

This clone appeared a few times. CDR3 residues: CASSRQQETQYF. CDR3 sequence (DNA): TGTGCCAGCAGCCGCCAACAAGAGACCCAGTACTTC. The V call is TRBV7-6, the J call TRBJ2-5; D gene unclear. Germline lookup yields CDR1 SGHVS and CDR2 FNYEAQ. The CDR3 covers 12 residues. The V gene lost 5 bases and the J gene lost 2 bases, with 6 bases spanning the gap.

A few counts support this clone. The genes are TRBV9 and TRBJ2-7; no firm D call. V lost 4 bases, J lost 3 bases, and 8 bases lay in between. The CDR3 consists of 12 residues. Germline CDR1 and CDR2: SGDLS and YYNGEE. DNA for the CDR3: TGTGCCAGCAGCCAGACCGGCTACGAGCAGTACTTC. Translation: CASSQTGYEQYF.

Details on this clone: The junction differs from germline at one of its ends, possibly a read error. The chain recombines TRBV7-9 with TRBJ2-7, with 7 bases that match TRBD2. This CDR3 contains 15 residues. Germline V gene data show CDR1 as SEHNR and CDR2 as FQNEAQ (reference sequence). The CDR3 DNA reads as TGCGCCAGCAGCCATAGTACTAGCGCCCTTAGCGAGCAGTACTTC. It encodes CASSHSTSALSEQYF.

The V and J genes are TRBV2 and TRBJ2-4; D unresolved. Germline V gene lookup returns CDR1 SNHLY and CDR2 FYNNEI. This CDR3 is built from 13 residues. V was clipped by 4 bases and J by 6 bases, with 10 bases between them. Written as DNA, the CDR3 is TGTGCCAGCAGTGGGATCCCGGCAAACATTCAGTACTTC. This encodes CASSGIPANIQYF.

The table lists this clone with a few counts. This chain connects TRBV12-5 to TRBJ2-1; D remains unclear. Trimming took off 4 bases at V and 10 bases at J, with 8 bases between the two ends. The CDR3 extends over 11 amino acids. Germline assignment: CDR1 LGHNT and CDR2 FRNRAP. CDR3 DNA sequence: TGTGCTAGTGGTTCCCTGCGGGAGCAGTTCTTC. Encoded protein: CASGSLREQFF.

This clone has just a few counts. In DNA, the CDR3 is TGTGCCAGCAGACCAGACTTATATTACGAGCAGTACTTC. Amino acids: CASRPDLYYEQYF. V gene TRBV2 combines with J gene TRBJ2-7, with unresolved D. This CDR3 is 13 amino acids long. Trimming took 6 bases from V and 4 from J, leaving 13 bases between them. Germline CDR1 SNHLY, CDR2 FYNNEI.

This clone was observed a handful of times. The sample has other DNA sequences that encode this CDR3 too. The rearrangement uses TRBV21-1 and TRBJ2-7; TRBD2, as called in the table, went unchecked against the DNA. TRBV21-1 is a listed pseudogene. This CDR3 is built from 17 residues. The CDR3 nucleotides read TGTGCCAGCAGCAAAGGCGAGGGTCCTGGGGACTCCTACGAGCAGTACTTC. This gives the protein CASSKGEGPGDSYEQYF.

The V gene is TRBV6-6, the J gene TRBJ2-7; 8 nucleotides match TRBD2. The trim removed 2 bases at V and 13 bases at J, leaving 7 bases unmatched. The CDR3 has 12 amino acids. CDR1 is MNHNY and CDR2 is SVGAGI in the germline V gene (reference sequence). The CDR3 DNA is TGTGCCAGCAGTTACCCTAAGCGGGAGACATACTTC. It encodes CASSYPKRETYF.

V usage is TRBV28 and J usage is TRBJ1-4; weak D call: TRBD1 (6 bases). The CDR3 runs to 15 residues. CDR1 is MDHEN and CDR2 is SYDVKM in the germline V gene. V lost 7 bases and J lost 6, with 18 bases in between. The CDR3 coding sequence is TGTGCCAGCATTCTCTCGGGGGCTCGAGATGAAAAACTGTTTTTT. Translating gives CASILSGARDEKLFF.

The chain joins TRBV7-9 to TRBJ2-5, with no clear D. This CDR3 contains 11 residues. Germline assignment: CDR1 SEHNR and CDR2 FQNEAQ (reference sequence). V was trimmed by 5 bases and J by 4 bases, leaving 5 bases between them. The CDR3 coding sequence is TGTGCCAGCAGCGAGAGAGAGACCCAGTACTTC. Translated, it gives CASSERETQYF.

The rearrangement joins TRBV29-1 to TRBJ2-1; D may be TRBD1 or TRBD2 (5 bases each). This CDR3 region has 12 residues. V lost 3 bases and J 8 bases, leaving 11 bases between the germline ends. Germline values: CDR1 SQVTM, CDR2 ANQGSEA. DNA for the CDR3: TGCAGCGTTGAGGGACGGCGGGATGAGCAGTTCTTC. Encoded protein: CSVEGRRDEQFF.

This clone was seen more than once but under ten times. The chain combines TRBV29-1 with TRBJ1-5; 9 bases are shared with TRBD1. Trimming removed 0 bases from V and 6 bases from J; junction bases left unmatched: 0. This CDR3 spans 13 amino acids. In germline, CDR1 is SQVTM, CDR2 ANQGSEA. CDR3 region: CSVEETGGQPQHF. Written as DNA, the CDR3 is TGCAGCGTTGAAGAGACAGGGGGTCAGCCCCAGCATTTT.

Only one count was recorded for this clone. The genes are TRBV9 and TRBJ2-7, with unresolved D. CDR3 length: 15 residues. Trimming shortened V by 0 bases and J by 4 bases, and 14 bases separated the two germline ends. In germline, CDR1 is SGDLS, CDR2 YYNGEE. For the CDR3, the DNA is TGTGCCAGCAGCGTAGGTGCAGGAGTTCAGTACGAGCAGTACTTC. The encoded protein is CASSVGAGVQYEQYF. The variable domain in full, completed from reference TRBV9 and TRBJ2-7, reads DSGVTQTPKHLITATGQRVTLRCSPRSGDLSVYWYQQSLDQGLQFLIQYYNGEERAKGNILERFSAQQFPDLHSELNLSSLELGDSALYFCASSVGAGVQYEQYFGPGTRLTVT.

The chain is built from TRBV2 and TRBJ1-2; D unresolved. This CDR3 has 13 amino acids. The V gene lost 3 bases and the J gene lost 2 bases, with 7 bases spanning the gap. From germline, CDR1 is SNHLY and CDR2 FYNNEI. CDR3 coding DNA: TGTGCCAGCAGTGACTCCCTAAACTATGGCTACACCTTC. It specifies CASSDSLNYGYTF.

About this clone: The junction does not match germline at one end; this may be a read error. This CDR3 is CASSPMTDTPAF. As DNA, the CDR3 is TGTGCCAGCAGCCCTATGACCGATACGCCCGCCTTC. V and J are TRBV13 and TRBJ1-2; D gene unclear. The CDR3 totals 12 residues. The germline gives CDR1 PRHDT, CDR2 FYEKMQ (reference sequence).

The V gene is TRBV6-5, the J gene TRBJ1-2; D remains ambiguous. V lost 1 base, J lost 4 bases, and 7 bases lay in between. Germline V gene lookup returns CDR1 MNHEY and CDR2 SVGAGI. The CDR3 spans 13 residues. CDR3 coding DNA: TGTGCCAGCAGTTACTTGGGAGTCTATGGCTACACCTTC. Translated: CASSYLGVYGYTF.

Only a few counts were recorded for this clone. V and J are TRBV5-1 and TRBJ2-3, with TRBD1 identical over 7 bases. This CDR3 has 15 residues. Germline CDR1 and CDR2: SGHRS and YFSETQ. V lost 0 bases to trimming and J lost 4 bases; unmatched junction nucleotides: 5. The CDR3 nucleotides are TGCGCCAGCAGCTTGGGAAGGGGGCTGCCAGATACGCAGTATTTT. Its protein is CASSLGRGLPDTQYF.

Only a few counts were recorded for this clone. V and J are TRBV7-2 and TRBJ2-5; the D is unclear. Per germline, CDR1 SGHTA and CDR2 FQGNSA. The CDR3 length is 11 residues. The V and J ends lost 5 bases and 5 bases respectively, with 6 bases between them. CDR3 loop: CASSMRETQYF. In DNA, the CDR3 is TGTGCCAGCAGCATGAGGGAGACCCAGTACTTC. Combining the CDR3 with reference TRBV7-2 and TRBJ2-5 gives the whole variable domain GAGVSQSPSNKVTEKGKDVELRCDPISGHTALYWYRQSLGQGLEFLIYFQGNSAPDKSGLPSDRFSAERTGGSVSTLTIQRTQQEDSAVYLCASSMRETQYFGPGTRLLVL.

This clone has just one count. The CDR3 spells CASSQEAAAYQPQHF. The CDR3 DNA follows: TGTGCCAGCAGCCAAGAAGCGGCAGCGTATCAGCCCCAGCATTTT. This sequence joins TRBV4-2 and TRBJ1-5; D not resolved. Trimming took off 0 bases at V and 5 bases at J, with 11 bases between the two ends. Germline V gene lookup returns CDR1 LGHNA and CDR2 YNFKEQ. This CDR3 has 15 amino acids.

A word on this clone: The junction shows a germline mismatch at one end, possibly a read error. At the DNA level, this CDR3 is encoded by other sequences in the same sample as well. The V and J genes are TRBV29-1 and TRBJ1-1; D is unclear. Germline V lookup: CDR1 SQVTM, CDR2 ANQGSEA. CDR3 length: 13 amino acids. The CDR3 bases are TGCAGCGTGGAAGGCCAATCGAACACTGAAGCTTTCTTT. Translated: CSVEGQSNTEAFF.